The sequence of this T cell receptor beta chain was determined in a study of T cells in Graves' hyperthyroidism and ophthalmopathy. Amplified TCR beta CDR3 regions derived from RNA transcripts. The TCR CDR3 was amplified in a first-round RT-PCR using the HTBI primer set. TCRdb reanalysed the multiplex PCR reads using MiXCR and keeps one entry per CDR3 protein. In the table there are more than 300,000 distinct CDR3 sequences, roughly 13% of which are singletons. This clonotype was detected a few times. V lost 4 bases and J lost 6; bases outside the gene matches: 6. The CDR3 extends over 16 amino acids. Germline V CDR1 and CDR2: SGHDN, FVKESK.

What was sequenced was blood. This receptor was taken from a woman aged 25 to 39 with Graves' hyperthyroidism. V gene TRBV14 combines with J gene TRBJ2-3; 14 nucleotides agree with TRBD2. This CDR3 is CASSRGLAGGFDTQYF. The CDR3 DNA is TGTGCCAGCAGCCGAGGACTAGCGGGAGGTTTTGATACGCAGTATTTT.